This TCR beta chain came from a study of molecular identifiers for immune sequencing clone quantification. General study points: A single cell's spiked Jurkat TCR RNA was reportedly detectable among 900,000 to 1,000,000 naive cells. Highly expanded clone sizes could be underestimated by identical TCR molecules that share a barcode.

Researchers sorted naive CD8 T cells as cells that were CD8+CD4-CCR7+CD45RA+. TCRdb redid the calling of the PCR reads with MiXCR, one entry per CDR3 protein. Of hundreds of thousands of distinct CDR3 sequences listed, about 25% are singletons. The CDR3 has 15 residues. V was cut by 3 bases and J by 0 bases, with 12 bases left in between. Only a few counts were recorded for this clonotype. The antigen is undetermined. Material: naive CD8+ T cells from blood, with Jurkat cell RNA spiked in. Sample subset: FACS-sorted CD8+CD4-CCR7+CD45RA+ naive T cells. V and J are TRBV12-3 or TRBV12-4 and TRBJ2-7, with TRBD2 as a possible D gene (5 bases). The receptor comes from a human donor in good health. Some libraries in this study had Jurkat cell RNA spiked in. The CDR3 sequence is CASSLVLAPSYEQYF. CDR3 in DNA: TGTGCCAGCAGTTTGGTGCTAGCACCCTCCTACGAGCAGTACTTC.